This paragraph reports one TCR beta chain. A junction end diverges from the germline sequence, so it may reflect a read error. Germline V gene lookup returns CDR1 LGHNA and CDR2 YSLEER. CDR3 length equals 15 residues. Clones were sequenced by immunoSEQ multiplex PCR, and TCRdb holds only the in-frame ones, with some missing. Of 950,000 to 1,100,000 clones listed, approximately 76% are singletons. These data come from a study of shared clonotypes between healthy human individuals. Sequencing used memory CD4+ T cells sorted from blood. Specified subset: CD45RA-negative fraction. The clonotype comes from a man between 18 and 35 years old in good health. The chain uses TRBV4-3 and TRBJ2-3, with D possibly being TRBD1 (6 bases). The CDR3 DNA is TGCGCCAGCAGCCAAGAATTGACAGGCGATAGGGTTTCGACTTTT. Translation: CASSQELTGDRVSTF.